Below are 26 T cell receptor beta chains sequenced from a single sample in a study of immune evolution from preneoplasia to lung adenocarcinoma. Sequencing was performed with immunoSEQ multiplex PCR; in TCRdb, only in-frame clones are kept and a portion is missing. The sample yields 11,000 to 15,000 clones, about 85% seen once. The specimen was FFPE lung adenocarcinoma in situ tissue. All receptors come from a donor older than 65 with lung adenocarcinoma.

CDR3 coding DNA: TGTGCCAGCAGTTTACCCGGGTCACGCACAGATACGCAGTATTTT. It is translated as CASSLPGSRTDTQYF. The rearrangement joins TRBV28 to TRBJ2-3, with D uncertain. The V gene's germline CDR1 is MDHEN and CDR2 SYDVKM. Trimming took 2 bases from V and 1 from J, leaving 10 bases between them. This CDR3 is built from 15 residues.

Here the CDR3 reads CASSELAGLSYEQYF. CDR3 in DNA: TGCGCCAGCAGTGAACTAGCGGGGCTATCCTACGAGCAGTACTTC. V usage is TRBV10-2 and J usage is TRBJ2-7; 10 nucleotides match TRBD2. The CDR3 sequence is 15 residues long. CDR1 is WSHSY, CDR2 SAAADI, per germline. V shed 3 bases, J shed 1 base, and the junction held 3 bases outside the gene matches.

V is TRBV4-1 and J is TRBJ2-7, with 7 bases fitting TRBD1. After removal of 5 bases from V and 4 bases from J, the junction contained 11 bases not matched to a gene. The CDR3 sequence is 15 residues long. Germline values: CDR1 MGHRA, CDR2 YSYEKL. CDR3 bases: TGCGCCAGCAGCAGTGAGCCGGGACAGACATACGAGCAGTACTTC. Residues: CASSSEPGQTYEQYF.

Turning to this clone: This sample includes further DNA sequences coding for the same CDR3. The CDR3 is CASSPFGNQGHTF. CDR3 nucleotides: TGTGCCAGCAGCCCTTTCGGCAACCAAGGGCACACCTTC. The chain recombines TRBV6-5 with TRBJ1-2; D unresolved. The CDR3 extends over 13 amino acids. Between the trimmed V and J ends, which lost 6 bases and 12 bases, there was a span of 20 bases. The germline CDR1 and CDR2 sequences are MNHEY and SVGAGI.

This chain uses TRBV19 with TRBJ2-7, with a tentative D call TRBD1 (5 bases). CDR3 size: 15 residues. Trimming pared 4 bases from V and 2 bases from J, leaving 15 bases between. The V gene's germline CDR1 is LNHDA and CDR2 SQIVND (reference sequence). CDR3 region: CASSSPREGTYEQYF. As DNA, the CDR3 is TGTGCCAGTAGTAGCCCCAGGGAAGGGACCTACGAGCAGTACTTC.

The chain employs TRBV5-1 and TRBJ2-3, with 7 nucleotides matching TRBD2. The V segment lost 5 bases and the J segment 5 bases; nucleotides outside the gene matches: 2. The germline V gene encodes CDR1 SGHRS and CDR2 YFSETQ. The CDR3 is 12 amino acids. The DNA for the CDR3 is TGCGCCAGCAGTCGGGGGGTAGATACGCAGTATTTT. As protein: CASSRGVDTQYF.

The chain carries TRBV29-1 and TRBJ2-1; TRBD2 matches 13 bases. This CDR3 is 18 amino acids long. Per germline, CDR1 SQVTM and CDR2 ANQGSEA. Trimming removed 5 bases from V and 6 bases from J; junction bases left unmatched: 16. The CDR3 DNA is TGCAGCGTTCCGATAGGTGGGACTAGCGGGATTCCGGGCAATGAGCAGTTCTTC. Encoded protein: CSVPIGGTSGIPGNEQFF.

This clone was recorded a few times. The genes are TRBV11-2 and TRBJ1-1; maybe TRBD1 (5 bases). V was clipped by 5 bases and J by 1 base, with 14 bases between them. This CDR3 comprises 15 residues. The V gene's germline CDR1 is SGHAT and CDR2 FQNNGV. CDR3 DNA sequence: TGTGCCAGCAGCCCCCGGGACGGTAAGAACACTGAAGCTTTCTTT. This encodes CASSPRDGKNTEAFF. Supplemented by reference TRBV11-2 and TRBJ1-1, the full variable domain reads EAGVAQSPRYKIIEKRQSVAFWCNPISGHATLYWYQQILGQGPKLLIQFQNNGVVDDSQLPKDRFSAERLKGVDSTLKIQPAKLEDSAVYLCASSPRDGKNTEAFFGQGTRLTVV.

The chain recombines TRBV9 with TRBJ1-3; 9 bases fit TRBD1. Germline CDR1 reads SGDLS; CDR2 reads YYNGEE. This CDR3 comprises 15 residues. The J segment lost 1 base and the V segment lost 3 bases, leaving 2 bases of the junction unmatched. The CDR3 DNA reads TGTGCCAGCAGCGGTGGACAGGGGTCTGGAAACACCATATATTTT. Its protein product is CASSGGQGSGNTIYF.

The chain carries TRBV4-1 and TRBJ1-4; D is unresolved. The V gene lost 1 base and the J gene lost 5 bases, with 8 bases spanning the gap. This CDR3 has 14 residues. The germline CDR1 and CDR2 sequences are MGHRA and YSYEKL. This CDR3 is CASSQGYNNEKLFF. The CDR3 region has the DNA TGCGCCAGCAGCCAAGGGTATAACAATGAAAAACTGTTTTTT.

CDR3 amino acids: CSVEQALGTEAFF. CDR3 bases: TGCAGCGTTGAACAGGCCCTGGGCACTGAAGCTTTCTTT. The V gene is TRBV29-1, the J gene TRBJ1-1; D not resolved. Trimming removed 2 bases from V and 4 bases from J, with 11 bases in between. This CDR3 has 13 residues. The germline V gene encodes CDR1 SQVTM and CDR2 ANQGSEA.

The CDR3 is CASSFLTRRDEQFF. In DNA form, the CDR3 reads TGTGCCAGCAGCTTCTTGACTCGGAGGGATGAGCAGTTCTTC. The V gene is TRBV11-2, the J gene TRBJ2-1, with a weak D call TRBD2 (6 bases). The CDR3 extends over 14 amino acids. V gave up 3 bases and J gave up 8 bases, with 14 bases separating them. Germline-derived CDR1 and CDR2 are SGHAT and FQNNGV.

This chain uses TRBV27 with TRBJ1-5; weak D call: TRBD1 (6 bases). Trimming removed 5 bases from V and 1 base from J, with 12 bases in between. Germline assignment: CDR1 MNHEY and CDR2 SMNVEV (reference sequence). This CDR3 has 15 amino acids. The CDR3 DNA is TGTGCCAGCAGTCCCAGGGGTCCGAGCAATCAGCCCCAGCATTTT. This codes for CASSPRGPSNQPQHF.

This clone has a handful of counts. The chain uses TRBV10-2 and TRBJ2-1, with 12 bases lining up with TRBD2. The CDR3 contains 14 residues. J was trimmed by 6 bases and V by 8 bases; bases with no gene match: 5. Germline lookup yields CDR1 WSHSY and CDR2 SAAADI. CDR3 sequence reads: CASSTSGSGNEQFF. In DNA form, the CDR3 reads TGCGCCAGCTCGACTAGCGGGAGTGGCAATGAGCAGTTCTTC.

The V and J genes are TRBV5-4 and TRBJ2-7, with D unclear. This CDR3 comprises 15 residues. Germline V gene sequence: CDR1 SGHNT, CDR2 YYREEE (reference sequence). Trimming took 0 bases from V and 0 from J, leaving 10 bases between them. This chain's CDR3 is CASSLGRQISYEQYF. The CDR3 DNA reads TGTGCCAGCAGCTTGGGCAGGCAAATCTCCTACGAGCAGTACTTC.

This chain connects TRBV7-2 to TRBJ2-3; D ambiguous. The V gene lost 5 bases and the J gene lost 3 bases, with 9 bases spanning the gap. Germline-derived CDR1 and CDR2 are SGHTA and FQGNSA. This CDR3 comprises 13 residues. The CDR3 sequence: CASSVSRTDTQYF. In DNA form, the CDR3 reads TGTGCCAGCAGCGTCTCTAGAACAGATACGCAGTATTTT.

The rearrangement links TRBV28 to TRBJ2-2; 8 bases are shared with TRBD2. This CDR3 spans 18 amino acids. J was trimmed by 2 bases and V by 4 bases; bases with no gene match: 12. The germline CDR1 and CDR2 sequences are MDHEN and SYDVKM. The CDR3 spells CASSSAGAGGPNTGELFF. The CDR3 DNA follows: TGTGCCAGCAGTTCCGCCGGGGCGGGAGGTCCAAACACCGGGGAGCTGTTTTTT.

CDR3 loop: CASSPTEGSGNEQFF. The DNA for the CDR3 is TGTGCCAGCAGTCCGACAGAGGGGTCGGGCAATGAGCAGTTCTTC. This sequence joins TRBV6-6 and TRBJ2-1; either TRBD1 or TRBD2 may supply D (5 bases each). The CDR3 sequence is 15 residues long. Germline CDR1 and CDR2: MNHNY and SVGAGI (reference sequence). Trimming took 5 bases from V and 6 from J, leaving 17 bases between them.

The chain links TRBV28 to TRBJ1-6, with TRBD1 matching over 9 bases. Germline V gene data show CDR1 as MDHEN and CDR2 as SYDVKM. Unmatched junction bases numbered 13, after V lost 3 bases and J lost 7 bases. There are 18 residues in the CDR3. The CDR3 loop is CASSFPGQGEIGNSPLHF. CDR3 in DNA: TGTGCCAGCAGTTTTCCGGGACAGGGAGAAATAGGGAATTCACCCCTCCACTTT.

The chain employs TRBV11-3 and TRBJ2-2; D ambiguous. CDR3 length: 13 residues. Germline V lookup: CDR1 SGHNT, CDR2 YENEEA. V lost 7 bases and J lost 4, with 10 bases in between. The CDR3 spells CASTYTGTGELFF. DNA of the CDR3: TGTGCCAGCACCTACACGGGCACCGGGGAGCTGTTTTTT.

CDR3 sequence reads: CASSHRDRPYEQYF. The CDR3 region has the DNA TGTGCCAGCAGCCACCGGGACCGTCCCTACGAGCAGTACTTC. The V gene is TRBV7-2, the J gene TRBJ2-7; the D gene could be TRBD1 or TRBD2 (5 bases each). Trimming cost V 5 bases and J 2 bases, with 13 bases left between them. Germline CDR1 and CDR2: SGHTA and FQGNSA. The CDR3 length is 14 residues.

This chain uses TRBV5-1 with TRBJ1-5; no clear D gene. The germline CDR1 and CDR2 sequences are SGHRS and YFSETQ. The V gene lost 0 bases and the J gene lost 0 bases, with 7 bases spanning the gap. CDR3 length: 15 amino acids. The CDR3: CASSLDGDSNQPQHF. DNA for the CDR3: TGCGCCAGCAGCTTGGACGGAGATAGCAATCAGCCCCAGCATTTT.

This clone was found a few times. The chain combines TRBV4-1 with TRBJ1-1; possibly TRBD1 for D (5 bases). The germline V and J ends were trimmed by 3 bases and 6 bases, with 14 bases remaining between them. The germline V gene encodes CDR1 MGHRA and CDR2 YSYEKL. This CDR3 region has 14 residues. This chain's CDR3 is CASSHQMGEPEAFF. The DNA of the CDR3 is TGCGCCAGCAGCCACCAGATGGGGGAACCTGAAGCTTTCTTT.

This chain links TRBV6-5 with TRBJ1-1; D is ambiguous. The length of the CDR3 is 13 residues. Trimming left V 0 bases short and J 4 bases short, with 6 bases between. Germline V gives CDR1 MNHEY, CDR2 SVGAGI. The CDR3 coding sequence is TGTGCCAGCAGTTACTCAGGGAGCACTGAAGCTTTCTTT. It is translated as CASSYSGSTEAFF.

CDR3 amino acids: CAWSTGGYSEQYF. The CDR3 nucleotides are TGTGCCTGGAGTACGGGAGGGTATAGCGAGCAGTACTTC. The J gene is TRBJ2-7, the V gene TRBV30; 8 nucleotides align to TRBD2. Germline CDR1 GTSNPN, CDR2 SVGIG (reference sequence). This CDR3 has 13 amino acids. V dropped 2 bases and J dropped 6; count of bases not matched to a gene: 6.

This chain joins TRBV4-3 and TRBJ2-5, with D tentatively TRBD1 (7 bases). Germline V gene sequence: CDR1 LGHNA, CDR2 YSLEER. The CDR3 runs to 15 residues. V was shortened by 2 bases and J by 5 bases, with 15 bases between the two germline ends. In nucleotides, the CDR3 is TGCGCCAGCAGCCAAAGCTCACAGGGGAGGGAGACCCAGTACTTC. Protein: CASSQSSQGRETQYF.